Below, 20 T cell receptor beta chains from the same sample are listed, as sequenced in a study of CD8 T cells in ankylosing spondylitis. From the 5' RACE reads, TCRdb called clonotypes with MiXCR, one entry per CDR3 protein. The sample consists of 200,000 to 300,000 distinct CDR3 sequences, approximately 11% of them appearing once. Material for sequencing was blood, either unsorted or a sorted T cell fraction (not recorded which). These receptor sequences come from a male donor with ankylosing spondylitis or in good health (not recorded which).

At least ten counts were recorded for this clonotype. The rearrangement joins TRBV29-1 to TRBJ2-1; no definite D call. The CDR3 is made up of 13 amino acids. Germline-derived CDR1 and CDR2 are SQVTM and ANQGSEA. Between the trimmed V and J ends, which lost 5 bases and 0 bases, there was a span of 8 bases. CDR3 nucleotide sequence: TGCAGCGTTATCGCAATCTCCTACAATGAGCAGTTCTTC. Its protein product is CSVIAISYNEQFF.

This clonotype was detected many times. A read error may account for a junction end that differs from germline. This chain joins TRBV20-1 and TRBJ1-2; perhaps TRBD1 as D (5 bases). CDR1 and CDR2 from the germline V gene are DFQATT and SNEGSKA (reference sequence). This CDR3 contains 12 residues. The CDR3 bases are TGCAGTGCCAGAGCGGGACCAACTGGCTACACCTTC. This sequence encodes CSARAGPTGYTF.

In its sample, this clonotype was seen many times. The rearrangement links TRBV5-1 to TRBJ2-1, with 9 bases aligning to TRBD1. The CDR3 totals 15 residues. Trimming took 0 bases from V and 9 from J; bases not matched to a gene: 7. The germline V gene has CDR1 SGHRS and CDR2 YFSETQ. The CDR3, as DNA: TGCGCCAGCAGCTTGGCGACAGGGGGTTTTGGTGAGCAGTTCTTC. Translating it yields CASSLATGGFGEQFF.

Only a few counts were recorded for this clonotype. The V call is TRBV29-1, the J call TRBJ2-1; D is possibly TRBD1 (7 bases). In germline, CDR1 is SQVTM, CDR2 ANQGSEA. Trimming removed 7 bases at V and 6 bases at J, with 19 bases between. This CDR3 is 14 amino acids long. The CDR3 loop reads CSATGVRGRNEQFF. The CDR3 DNA sequence: TGCAGCGCTACAGGGGTTCGGGGGCGCAATGAGCAGTTCTTC.

This clonotype has ten or more counts. The rearrangement links TRBV5-1 to TRBJ2-5; 7 bases are a match to TRBD1. J was trimmed by 1 base and V by 4 bases; bases with no gene match: 4. The CDR3 runs to 14 residues. Germline loops: CDR1 SGHRS, CDR2 YFSETQ. The chain's CDR3 is CASSRTGTQETQYF. Here the CDR3 DNA reads TGCGCCAGCAGCCGGACAGGCACCCAAGAGACCCAGTACTTC.

The rearrangement joins TRBV10-3 to TRBJ2-1; 8 nucleotides match TRBD2. The germline CDR1 and CDR2 sequences are ENHRY and SYGVKD. Trimming removed 6 bases from V and 2 bases from J; junction bases left unmatched: 6. The CDR3 totals 15 residues. The CDR3 loop reads CAISSAGVTYNEQFF. Here the CDR3 DNA reads TGTGCCATCAGCTCAGCGGGAGTTACCTACAATGAGCAGTTCTTC.

This clonotype was counted many times. V is TRBV5-1 and J is TRBJ1-2, with 7 bases identical to TRBD1. Germline loops: CDR1 SGHRS, CDR2 YFSETQ. The CDR3 runs 14 residues. The V and J ends lost 2 bases and 4 bases, in that order; junction bases with no gene match: 5. The CDR3 sequence: CASSFTGQFYGYTF. DNA of the CDR3: TGCGCCAGCAGCTTCACGGGACAGTTCTATGGCTACACCTTC.

This clonotype was counted between two and nine times. The chain joins TRBV12-3 or TRBV12-4 to TRBJ1-2, with 11 bases fitting TRBD1. Losses at the gene ends were 5 bases for V and 6 bases for J; bases not matched to a gene: 8. The length of the CDR3 is 15 residues. The CDR3 bases are TGTGCCAGCAGTGGACAGGGGGCCTTCGGCGATGGCTACACCTTC. This codes for CASSGQGAFGDGYTF.

Note on this clonotype: At one boundary the junction diverges from the germline segment, which might be a read error. The chain is built from TRBV12-3 or TRBV12-4 and TRBJ2-2; D is perhaps TRBD1 (6 bases). The CDR3 spans 16 residues. The CDR3 is CASNLQGTPNTGALFF. The CDR3, as DNA: TGTGCCAGCAACCTACAGGGTACCCCGAACACCGGGGCGCTGTTTTTT.

The table lists this clonotype with many counts. The CDR3 region is CASSGRTGLHNEQFF. The CDR3 bases are TGTGCCAGCAGCGGGCGGACAGGGTTGCACAATGAGCAGTTCTTC. The chain links TRBV9 to TRBJ2-1; TRBD1 aligns across 8 bases. The CDR3 length is 15 residues. Per germline, CDR1 SGDLS and CDR2 YYNGEE. V trimming: 3 bases; J trimming: 5 bases; junction bases outside the gene matches: 7.

This clonotype was counted at least ten times. V gene TRBV5-1 combines with J gene TRBJ2-1; possibly TRBD1 for D (6 bases). This CDR3 contains 14 residues. Germline CDR1 is SGHRS and CDR2 is YFSETQ. The V end lost 0 bases, the J end lost 9 bases, and 13 bases lay between the germline ends. CDR3 DNA: TGCGCCAGCAGCTTGGACGGGACACCTAGTGAGCAGTTCTTC. Protein: CASSLDGTPSEQFF.

This clonotype was seen ten or more times. The V and J genes are TRBV6-1 and TRBJ2-1; 10 positions agree with TRBD2. V was clipped by 7 bases and J by 4 bases; unmatched bases: 7. This CDR3 region has 15 residues. Germline V gene sequence: CDR1 MNHNS, CDR2 SASEGT. The CDR3 region is CASNTGTSAYNEQFF. CDR3 DNA: TGTGCCAGCAATACCGGGACTAGCGCATACAATGAGCAGTTCTTC.

This clonotype has ten or more counts. CDR3 sequence (DNA): TGTGCCAGCAGTCGAAGTGCGACAGGTCCCGGGGAGCTGTTTTTT. Residues: CASSRSATGPGELFF. The genes are TRBV12-3 or TRBV12-4 and TRBJ2-2; perhaps TRBD1 as D (6 bases). CDR3 length equals 15 residues. Trimming pared 5 bases from V and 6 bases from J, leaving 16 bases between.

V and J are TRBV7-9 and TRBJ2-6; no clear D. Per germline, CDR1 SEHNR and CDR2 FQNEAQ (reference sequence). V lost 5 bases and J lost 0, with 8 bases in between. The CDR3 is 15 amino acids. CDR3 bases: TGTGCCAGCAGCCAGGTCCGCTCTGGGGCCAACGTCCTGACTTTC. Amino acid sequence: CASSQVRSGANVLTF.

This clonotype was counted ten times or more. The J gene is TRBJ1-1, the V gene TRBV5-1; D not resolved. CDR3 size: 14 residues. Germline CDR1 SGHRS, CDR2 YFSETQ. The V gene lost 5 bases and the J gene lost 4 bases, with 15 bases spanning the gap. The CDR3 loop reads CASRAALAATEAFF. The CDR3 region has the DNA TGCGCCAGCAGAGCGGCCTTAGCCGCCACTGAAGCTTTCTTT.

This clonotype was detected many times. V gene TRBV20-1 combines with J gene TRBJ2-7; 8 bases match TRBD2. CDR3 length: 13 amino acids. The ends lost 6 bases at V and 4 bases at J; junction bases unmatched: 8. From germline, CDR1 is DFQATT and CDR2 SNEGSKA (reference sequence). The CDR3 here is CSARGSGVYEQYF. Written as DNA, the CDR3 is TGCAGTGCGAGGGGTAGCGGGGTTTACGAGCAGTACTTC.

This clonotype was found many times. The chain recombines TRBV29-1 with TRBJ2-3; 8 nucleotides agree with TRBD2. The ends lost 3 bases at V and 1 base at J; junction bases unmatched: 0. The CDR3 is 13 amino acids. The germline CDR1 and CDR2 sequences are SQVTM and ANQGSEA. CDR3 residues: CSVERGGTDTQYF. The CDR3 DNA reads TGCAGCGTTGAGCGGGGGGGCACAGATACGCAGTATTTT.

This clonotype was seen only once. This rearrangement joins TRBV7-6 to TRBJ2-3; 9 nucleotides align to TRBD2. The CDR3 totals 18 residues. The ends lost 5 bases at V and 5 bases at J; junction bases unmatched: 17. Germline V gives CDR1 SGHVS, CDR2 FNYEAQ. CDR3 in DNA: TGTGCCAGCAGCCGCTCCCTGCGGGGGGGCCTTGGTATAGATACGCAGTATTTT. Translation: CASSRSLRGGLGIDTQYF.

This clonotype showed up many times. The rearrangement uses TRBV5-1 and TRBJ2-1, with 9 bases matching TRBD1. Looked up from germline, CDR1 is SGHRS and CDR2 is YFSETQ. The CDR3 extends over 13 amino acids. The V gene end was trimmed by 5 bases and the J gene end by 5 bases; junction bases not matched to a gene: 2. The CDR3 reads CASRQGANNEQFF. As DNA, the CDR3 is TGCGCCAGCAGACAGGGGGCCAACAATGAGCAGTTCTTC. Complete variable domain (other parts from reference TRBV5-1 and TRBJ2-1): KAGVTQTPRYLIKTRGQQVTLSCSPISGHRSVSWYQQTPGQGLQFLFEYFSETQRNKGNFPGRFSGRQFSNSRSEMNVSTLELGDSALYLCASRQGANNEQFFGPGTRLTVL.

In DNA, the CDR3 is TGTGCCAGCAGTGAAGGGGGGCTAGCGGGAGTTCACTACGAGCAGTACTTC. Encoded protein: CASSEGGLAGVHYEQYF. The chain is built from TRBV6-1 and TRBJ2-7; 10 positions match TRBD2. Per germline, CDR1 MNHNS and CDR2 SASEGT. Trimming took 1 base from V and 3 from J; bases not matched to a gene: 9. CDR3 length: 17 residues.